One T cell receptor beta chain is described in this entry. Its target is not known. Looked up from germline, CDR1 is MGHRA and CDR2 is YSYEKL. J was trimmed by 6 bases and V by 0 bases; bases with no gene match: 11. This CDR3 region has 17 residues. The sample belongs to a study of T cell responses to AZD1222 COVID-19 vaccine. Turning to the study itself: Analysis merged second doses at about 4 or about 12 weeks.

Study conclusions and caveats: Spike-specific TCR breadth and depth were elevated following two AZD1222 doses. It should be noted that donors were predominantly white British and more often female, and clonal diversity was possibly underestimated.

Assay used: immunoSEQ multiplex PCR; TCRdb lists only in-frame clones, some missing. The sample contains about 120,000 clones, about nine tenths of which appear only once. The TCR sequence derives from an adult in good health. The genes are TRBV4-1 and TRBJ2-7; 10 nucleotides agree with TRBD1. Here the sequenced sample was peripheral blood, taken on day 0 of AZD1222 vaccination. The CDR3 loop is CASSQEVVGDRGAEQYF. CDR3 DNA sequence: TGCGCCAGCAGCCAAGAGGTCGTAGGGGACAGGGGTGCCGAGCAGTACTTC.